The 17 T cell receptor beta chains in this list originate from one sample, sequenced in a study of OX40 agonist ivuxolimab in advanced cancers. Libraries were constructed by the immunoSEQ multiplex PCR assay. TCRdb stores this immuneACCESS table with in-frame sequences only. Part of the clones is absent; in the studies checked, under half of the shortfall reflects unresolved V genes, and no reason is known for the rest. The sample has about 28,000 clones on record, approximately 84% of them singletons. 28% of the sample lies in the top ten. Here the sequenced sample was CD4+ or CD8+ T cells sorted from blood, taken in a trial of the OX40 agonist ivuxolimab. These TCRs come from an adult with an advanced solid tumor such as melanoma, head and neck, liver or kidney cancer.

This chain uses TRBV6-6 with TRBJ1-1; 8 bases fit TRBD1. V dropped 4 bases and J dropped 4; count of bases not matched to a gene: 5. Looked up from germline, CDR1 is MNHNY and CDR2 is SVGAGI (reference sequence). CDR3 length equals 14 residues. The CDR3 loop is CASSSGQASTEAFF. Written as DNA, the CDR3 is TGTGCCAGCAGTTCGGGACAGGCCAGCACTGAAGCTTTCTTT.

This clone was seen only once. The CDR3 protein is CASSPTTNQYRYEQYF. The CDR3 coding sequence is TGTGCCAGCAGCCCGACCACCAACCAATATCGCTACGAGCAGTACTTC. The chain couples TRBV27 to TRBJ2-7; no reliable D call. Germline V gene sequence: CDR1 MNHEY, CDR2 SMNVEV (reference sequence). V was shortened by 6 bases and J by 3 bases, with 21 bases between the two germline ends. The CDR3 spans 16 residues.

The chain employs TRBV7-2 and TRBJ2-2, with TRBD2 identical over 13 bases. The CDR3 is made up of 18 amino acids. V was pared by 3 bases and J by 3 bases, with 7 bases of the junction left unmatched. Per germline, CDR1 SGHTA and CDR2 FQGNSA. CDR3 protein: CASSFGLAGVGDTGELFF. Written as DNA, the CDR3 is TGTGCCAGCAGCTTCGGACTAGCGGGGGTAGGGGACACCGGGGAGCTGTTTTTT.

This clone has more than one count but fewer than ten. The chain has TRBV19 and TRBJ1-1, with D maybe TRBD1 (6 bases). CDR1 and CDR2 from the germline V gene are LNHDA and SQIVND (reference sequence). The V end lost 1 base, the J end lost 6 bases, and 12 bases lay between the germline ends. This CDR3 contains 14 residues. CDR3 sequence (DNA): TGTGCCAGTAGTATAGTGACGGGGGCCCCTGAAGCTTTCTTT. Amino acids: CASSIVTGAPEAFF.

The chain links TRBV4-2 to TRBJ1-1, with no clear D. Germline CDR1 is LGHNA and CDR2 is YNFKEQ. Trimming stripped 5 bases from V and 5 bases from J, with 18 bases between. This CDR3 contains 15 residues. CDR3 amino acids: CASSSLKEGRTEAFF. The CDR3 DNA reads TGTGCCAGCAGCTCACTCAAAGAGGGCAGGACTGAAGCTTTCTTT.

CDR3 sequence: CASSQGEAGDGEQYF. CDR3 sequence (DNA): TGTGCCAGCAGCCAAGGAGAGGCAGGGGATGGAGAGCAGTACTTC. The J gene is TRBJ2-7, the V gene TRBV21-1; the table's D call of TRBD1 was not tested on the DNA. TRBV21-1 is a listed pseudogene. The CDR3 length is 15 residues.

The rearrangement links TRBV6-1 to TRBJ2-7; D remains ambiguous. This CDR3 contains 12 residues. From germline, CDR1 is MNHNS and CDR2 SASEGT. Trimming removed 5 bases from V and 3 bases from J, with 8 bases in between. The CDR3 region has the DNA TGTGCCAGCAGTCCTTCAGACTACGAGCAGTACTTC. It codes for CASSPSDYEQYF.

This chain connects TRBV13 to TRBJ2-5, with no clear D. Germline CDR1 and CDR2: PRHDT and FYEKMQ (reference sequence). This CDR3 comprises 15 residues. Trimming shortened V by 6 bases and J by 1 base, and 15 bases separated the two germline ends. Here the CDR3 reads CASSPTTTRQETQYF. DNA of the CDR3: TGTGCCAGCAGTCCTACAACGACCCGCCAAGAGACCCAGTACTTC. Using reference TRBV13 and TRBJ2-5 for the parts outside the CDR3, the full variable domain is AAGVIQSPRHLIKEKRETATLKCYPIPRHDTVYWYQQGPGQDPQFLISFYEKMQSDKGSIPDRFSAQQFSDYHSELNMSSLELGDSALYFCASSPTTTRQETQYFGPGTRLLVL.

The CDR3 sequence is CASSTGVVSEQYF. The DNA for the CDR3 is TGTGCCAGCAGTACCGGGGTTGTTTCCGAGCAGTACTTC. This chain connects TRBV7-6 to TRBJ2-7, with a weak D call TRBD2 (5 bases). CDR1 and CDR2 (germline): SGHVS, FNYEAQ. Trimming took off 6 bases at V and 6 bases at J, with 15 bases between the two ends. The CDR3 is 13 amino acids. The full variable domain, with the rest looked up from reference TRBV7-6 and TRBJ2-7, is GAGVSQSPRYKVTKRGQDVALRCDPISGHVSLYWYRQALGQGPEFLTYFNYEAQQDKSGLPNDRFSAERPEGSISTLTIQRTEQRDSAMYRCASSTGVVSEQYFGPGTRLTVT.

The chain recombines TRBV28 with TRBJ1-2, with TRBD1 matching 12 bases. Looked up from germline, CDR1 is MDHEN and CDR2 is SYDVKM. V gave up 0 bases and J gave up 8 bases; unmatched junction bases: 10. This CDR3 has 17 residues. Written as DNA, the CDR3 is TGTGCCAGCAGTTTATGGGCCCCGGGACAGGGGGCGGAAGGCTACACCTTC. Translating it yields CASSLWAPGQGAEGYTF.

This clone was counted a few times. The chain employs TRBV5-4 and TRBJ1-2; no clear D. Germline V gene lookup returns CDR1 SGHNT and CDR2 YYREEE (reference sequence). V lost 5 bases and J lost 8, with 10 bases in between. This CDR3 spans 11 amino acids. The CDR3 DNA reads as TGTGCCAGCAGTATCGTAGGGGGCTACACCTTC. Translating it yields CASSIVGGYTF.

The gene calls are TRBV6-5 and TRBJ1-1; D is ambiguous. There are 12 residues in the CDR3. Germline-derived CDR1 and CDR2 are MNHEY and SVGAGI. Trimming left V 2 bases short and J 6 bases short, with 7 bases between. CDR3 protein: CASSYLGPEAFF. The DNA of the CDR3 is TGTGCCAGCAGTTACCTCGGCCCTGAAGCTTTCTTT.

This rearrangement joins TRBV7-8 to TRBJ1-1; 9 bases fit TRBD1. The germline gives CDR1 SGHVS, CDR2 FQNEAQ. The trim removed 1 base at V and 4 bases at J, leaving 7 bases unmatched. This CDR3 has 16 residues. CDR3 residues: CASSLDGVGQGTEAFF. The CDR3 DNA reads TGTGCCAGCAGCTTAGACGGGGTGGGACAGGGCACTGAAGCTTTCTTT.

J is TRBJ2-5 and V is TRBV5-1; the D call may be TRBD1 or TRBD2 (5 bases each). Between the trimmed V and J ends, which lost 3 bases and 0 bases, there was a span of 12 bases. The CDR3 totals 15 residues. The germline V gene has CDR1 SGHRS and CDR2 YFSETQ. The CDR3 DNA reads as TGCGCCAGCAGCTGGGACCAGAACGACCAAGAGACCCAGTACTTC. Protein product: CASSWDQNDQETQYF.

The chain joins TRBV7-8 to TRBJ2-5; 7 bases are shared with TRBD1. With 7 bases clipped from V and 2 bases from J, the junction kept 4 bases outside the gene matches. There are 13 residues in the CDR3. Germline values: CDR1 SGHVS, CDR2 FQNEAQ. This CDR3 reads CASTGTAQETQYF. CDR3 DNA: TGTGCCAGCACAGGGACAGCTCAAGAGACCCAGTACTTC.

This clone is medium-sized. The same CDR3 can be traced to other DNA sequences in this sample. The chain employs TRBV9 and TRBJ2-7; 9 nucleotides align to TRBD1. Germline V gene data show CDR1 as SGDLS and CDR2 as YYNGEE. The CDR3 length is 15 residues. J was trimmed by 1 base and V by 4 bases; bases with no gene match: 6. The CDR3 DNA sequence: TGTGCCAGCAGCCTCGGACAGGGGTCGTCCTACGAGCAGTACTTC. It is translated as CASSLGQGSSYEQYF. Variable domain in full (rest from reference TRBV9 and TRBJ2-7): DSGVTQTPKHLITATGQRVTLRCSPRSGDLSVYWYQQSLDQGLQFLIQYYNGEERAKGNILERFSAQQFPDLHSELNLSSLELGDSALYFCASSLGQGSSYEQYFGPGTRLTVT.

This clone was seen only once. The rearrangement joins TRBV7-2 to TRBJ1-3; D may be TRBD1 (6 bases). Germline CDR1 and CDR2: SGHTA and FQGNSA. Trimming removed 3 bases at V and 0 bases at J, with 9 bases between. The length of the CDR3 is 15 residues. The CDR3 here is CASSLGRGSGNTIYF. Written as DNA, the CDR3 is TGTGCCAGCAGCTTGGGCAGGGGCTCTGGAAACACCATATATTTT.